Below, 12 T cell receptor beta chains from the same sample are listed, as sequenced in a study of T-cell memory formation after mild COVID-19. Each CDR3 protein gets one entry after TCRdb re-called the 5' RACE reads with MiXCR. The table has 300,000 to 350,000 distinct CDR3 sequences, roughly an eighth seen once. Sequencing was carried out using PBMCs or a T cell subset sorted from them (not recorded which). Receptor source: a man between 18 and 35 years old who had mild COVID-19 (a few samples of this study predate the infection). Cell type and time point are not known.

This clonotype was seen a few times. The rearrangement joins TRBV9 to TRBJ2-2; the match to TRBD2 covers 10 bases. V was pared by 4 bases and J by 4 bases, with 7 bases of the junction left unmatched. CDR1 SGDLS and CDR2 YYNGEE come from the germline V gene. The CDR3 covers 16 residues. This chain's CDR3 is CASSLRLAGLTGELFF. In DNA, the CDR3 is TGTGCCAGCAGCTTGAGACTAGCGGGTCTCACCGGGGAGCTGTTTTTT.

This clonotype was counted many times. V and J are TRBV6-5 and TRBJ2-7, with 12 nucleotides matching TRBD2. The germline V gene encodes CDR1 MNHEY and CDR2 SVGAGI. V trimming: 2 bases; J trimming: 2 bases; junction bases outside the gene matches: 1. The CDR3 loop spans 15 amino acids. The CDR3: CASSYASGGAYEQYF. The CDR3 DNA sequence: TGTGCCAGCAGTTACGCTAGCGGGGGGGCCTACGAGCAGTACTTC.

This clonotype was detected a few times. The chain employs TRBV5-1 and TRBJ2-7, with 9 bases fitting TRBD2. The CDR3 covers 14 residues. The V gene's germline CDR1 is SGHRS and CDR2 YFSETQ. Trimming took 4 bases from V and 6 from J; bases not matched to a gene: 8. This CDR3 is CASSEAGGSSEQYV. In DNA form, the CDR3 reads TGCGCCAGCAGCGAGGCGGGGGGGTCGAGCGAGCAGTACGTC.

This rearrangement joins TRBV7-9 to TRBJ2-6, with 7 bases aligning to TRBD1. J lost 0 bases, V lost 4 bases, and 18 bases had no gene match. CDR3 size: 21 residues. The germline CDR1 and CDR2 sequences are SEHNR and FQNEAQ (reference sequence). CDR3 amino acids: CASSSEGQQEKYHSGANVLTF. The CDR3 DNA reads as TGTGCCAGCAGCTCCGAGGGACAGCAGGAAAAATATCACTCTGGGGCCAACGTCCTGACTTTC.

In its sample, this clonotype was seen a few times. The rearrangement uses TRBV6-2 or TRBV6-3 and TRBJ1-1, with D perhaps matching TRBD1 (6 bases). CDR1 is MNHEY, CDR2 SVGEGT, per germline. V was cut by 6 bases and J by 12 bases, with 20 bases left in between. The CDR3 runs to 13 residues. The CDR3 nucleotides are TGTGCCAGCAGCCGTCCGGGACACTCCGTCTCTTTCTTT. Protein product: CASSRPGHSVSFF.

Only a few counts were recorded for this clonotype. The chain recombines TRBV2 with TRBJ1-1; tentative D call: TRBD1 (6 bases). The CDR3 has 15 amino acids. Trimming removed 8 bases at V and 1 base at J, with 17 bases between. In germline, CDR1 is SNHLY, CDR2 FYNNEI. The CDR3 reads CASALLGQSNTEAFF. In DNA form, the CDR3 reads TGTGCCAGCGCTCTTCTCGGACAGTCGAACACTGAAGCTTTCTTT. The full variable domain, with the rest looked up from reference TRBV2 and TRBJ1-1, is EPEVTQTPSHQVTQMGQEVILRCVPISNHLYFYWYRQILGQKVEFLVSFYNNEISEKSEIFDDQFSVERPDGSNFTLKIRSTKLEDSAMYFCASALLGQSNTEAFFGQGTRLTVV.

The rearrangement uses TRBV6-2 or TRBV6-3 and TRBJ2-5, with 7 bases lining up with TRBD1. From germline, CDR1 is MNHEY and CDR2 SVGEGT. This CDR3 comprises 14 residues. Losses at the gene ends were 5 bases for V and 5 bases for J; bases not matched to a gene: 8. CDR3 in DNA: TGTGCCAGCAGTGGGTGGACAGGTATCGAGACCCAGTACTTC. This encodes CASSGWTGIETQYF.

In this sample, this clonotype turned up a few times. The chain has TRBV4-2 and TRBJ1-1; tentative D call: TRBD1 (5 bases). The CDR3 extends over 15 amino acids. The V gene's germline CDR1 is LGHNA and CDR2 YNFKEQ. Trimming removed 3 bases at V and 2 bases at J, with 13 bases between. CDR3 in amino acids: CASSHGGVSNTEAFF. The CDR3 DNA follows: TGTGCCAGCAGCCATGGAGGGGTTAGTAACACTGAAGCTTTCTTT.

In its sample, this clonotype was seen a few times. The chain has TRBV6-1 and TRBJ1-5; no clear D gene. Trimming took off 7 bases at V and 8 bases at J, with 15 bases between the two ends. This CDR3 has 13 residues. Germline V gene lookup returns CDR1 MNHNS and CDR2 SASEGT. In DNA form, the CDR3 reads TGTGCCAGCAATCCGAGACCGGGGAAGCCCCAGCATTTT. It translates to CASNPRPGKPQHF.

This clonotype occurred many times. The chain is built from TRBV4-1 and TRBJ1-2; D remains unclear. The CDR3 runs 14 residues. V was clipped by 1 base and J by 4 bases, with 10 bases between them. Germline CDR1 and CDR2: MGHRA and YSYEKL. The CDR3 DNA reads as TGCGCCAGCAGCCAAGCCGTAGGTGGCTATGGCTACACCTTC. Its protein is CASSQAVGGYGYTF.

This clonotype was found a few times. The chain has TRBV6-1 and TRBJ1-2; TRBD1 matches at 7 bases. J lost 0 bases, V lost 3 bases, and 16 bases had no gene match. The germline CDR1 and CDR2 sequences are MNHNS and SASEGT. The CDR3 runs to 19 residues. CDR3 amino acids: CASSDHVISVGQANYGYTF. The CDR3 nucleotides are TGTGCCAGCAGTGACCATGTTATTTCGGTCGGACAGGCTAACTATGGCTACACCTTC.

V gene TRBV10-3 combines with J gene TRBJ2-5; tentative D call: TRBD1 (6 bases). Trimming cost V 3 bases and J 2 bases, with 10 bases left between them. The CDR3 is 14 residues long. Germline V gene data show CDR1 as ENHRY and CDR2 as SYGVKD. This CDR3 reads CAISEPTGQETQYF. In DNA form, the CDR3 reads TGTGCCATCAGTGAACCGACAGGACAAGAGACCCAGTACTTC.